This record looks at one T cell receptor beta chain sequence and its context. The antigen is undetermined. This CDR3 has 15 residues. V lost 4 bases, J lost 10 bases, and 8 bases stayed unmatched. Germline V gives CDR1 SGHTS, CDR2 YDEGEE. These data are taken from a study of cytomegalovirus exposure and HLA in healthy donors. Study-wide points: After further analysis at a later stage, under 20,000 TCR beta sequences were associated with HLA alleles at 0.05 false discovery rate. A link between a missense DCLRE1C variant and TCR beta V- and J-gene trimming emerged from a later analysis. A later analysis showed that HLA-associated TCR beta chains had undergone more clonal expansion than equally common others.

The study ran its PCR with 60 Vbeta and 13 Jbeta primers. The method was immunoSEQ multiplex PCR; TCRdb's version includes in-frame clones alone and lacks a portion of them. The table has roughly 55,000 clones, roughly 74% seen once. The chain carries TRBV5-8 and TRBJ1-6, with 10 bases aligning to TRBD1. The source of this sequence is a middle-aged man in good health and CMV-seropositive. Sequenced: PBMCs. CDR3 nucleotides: TGTGCCAGCAGCCACACGGGACAGGGGCCATCACCCCTCCACTTT. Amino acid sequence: CASSHTGQGPSPLHF.